The clone carrying this T cell receptor beta chain was detected a few times. Its cognate antigen is unknown. Only in-frame clones appear in the TCRdb table, and some are missing; sequencing was by immunoSEQ multiplex PCR. Of 65,000 to 75,000 clones listed, 87% are singletons. This sample was included in a study of OX40 agonist ivuxolimab in advanced cancers. Across the whole study: Dose-escalation patients were diagnosed with hepatocellular carcinoma, melanoma, renal cell cancer or head and neck cancer. Three patients got partial responses; one had hepatocellular carcinoma and two had cutaneous melanoma.

Germline CDR1 KGHSH, CDR2 LQKENI. The CDR3 runs 15 residues. The trim removed 3 bases at V and 6 bases at J, leaving 5 bases unmatched. Blood specimens came from baseline, cycle 4 day 1, and cycle 7 day 1. General study findings and limits: Clonal expansion by week 6 occurred in CD4+ and CD8+ blood T cells (at 0.1 to 3.0 mg/kg).

This TCR was recovered from an adult with an advanced solid tumor such as melanoma, head and neck, liver or kidney cancer. The gene calls are TRBV18 and TRBJ2-1; TRBD2 aligns across 10 bases. This specimen consisted of CD4+ or CD8+ T cells sorted from blood, obtained in a trial of the OX40 agonist ivuxolimab. The CDR3 reads CASSPGLAEINEQFF. The CDR3 bases are TGTGCCAGCTCACCTGGACTAGCGGAAATCAATGAGCAGTTCTTC.